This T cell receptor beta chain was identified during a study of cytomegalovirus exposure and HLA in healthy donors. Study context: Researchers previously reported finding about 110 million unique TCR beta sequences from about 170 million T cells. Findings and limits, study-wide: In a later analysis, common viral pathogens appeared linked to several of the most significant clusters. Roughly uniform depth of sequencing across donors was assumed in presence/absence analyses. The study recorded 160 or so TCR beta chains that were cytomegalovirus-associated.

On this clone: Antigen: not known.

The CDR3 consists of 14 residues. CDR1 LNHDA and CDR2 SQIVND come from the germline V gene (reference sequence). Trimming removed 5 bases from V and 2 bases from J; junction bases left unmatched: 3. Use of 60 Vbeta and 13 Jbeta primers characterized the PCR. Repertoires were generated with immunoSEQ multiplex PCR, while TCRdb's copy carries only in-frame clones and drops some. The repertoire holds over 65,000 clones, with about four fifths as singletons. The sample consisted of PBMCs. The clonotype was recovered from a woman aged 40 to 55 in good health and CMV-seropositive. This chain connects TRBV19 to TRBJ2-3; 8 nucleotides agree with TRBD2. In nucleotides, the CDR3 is TGTGCCAGTAGTTTAGCGGGGTCCACAGATACGCAGTATTTT. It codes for CASSLAGSTDTQYF.